This T cell receptor beta chain is drawn from a study of metastatic and nonmetastatic thyroid tumors. Study-level information: Repertoires of blood and of tissue (tumor or nodule) from malignant and benign thyroid patients were compared. Findings and caveats of the study: Relative to benign nodules, malignant thyroid tumors were reportedly characterized by significantly elevated TCR beta diversity in blood and tumor.

Among the patients, none had received any treatment before thyroid surgery. Germline V gene sequence: CDR1 DFQATT, CDR2 SNEGSKA (reference sequence). The trim removed 0 bases at V and 8 bases at J, leaving 2 bases unmatched. The CDR3 length is 13 residues. Notes on this clone: Its specificity is not known.

How the authors handled the data: Construction of a distant-metastasis classifier for papillary thyroid cancer relied on CDR3 differences across clinicopathological groups. TCRdb used MiXCR to call clones anew from the PCR reads. Clone size and V and J calls follow TCRdb, not the original study. The sample yields under 9,500 clones, approximately 30% seen once. This sequence was found in a female donor with papillary thyroid cancer or a benign thyroid nodule (not recorded which). Some clones in this sample may be carry-over from other donors' samples. V and J are TRBV20-1 and TRBJ1-3; 9 bases line up with TRBD1. The sample comprised adjacent normal tissue. CDR3 in amino acids: CSAREDRGHTIYF. In DNA form, the CDR3 reads TGCAGTGCTAGAGAGGACAGGGGACACACCATATATTTT.